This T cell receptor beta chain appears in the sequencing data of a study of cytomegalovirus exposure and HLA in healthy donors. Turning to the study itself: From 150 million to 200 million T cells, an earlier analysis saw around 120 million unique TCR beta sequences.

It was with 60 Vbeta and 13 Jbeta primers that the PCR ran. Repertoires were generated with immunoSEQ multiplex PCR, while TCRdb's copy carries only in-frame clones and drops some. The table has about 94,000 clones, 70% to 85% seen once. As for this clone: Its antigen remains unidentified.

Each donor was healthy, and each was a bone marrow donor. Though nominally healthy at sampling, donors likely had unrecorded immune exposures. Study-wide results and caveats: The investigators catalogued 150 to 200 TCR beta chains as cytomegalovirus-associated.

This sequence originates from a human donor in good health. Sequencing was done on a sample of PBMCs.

CDR3 sequence (DNA): TGTGCCAGCAGCCGTCTACTAGCGGGATTGGCAGATACGCAGTATTTT. This translates into CASSRLLAGLADTQYF. The chain couples TRBV7-8 to TRBJ2-3; 10 nucleotides align to TRBD2. Germline V gene data show CDR1 as SGHVS and CDR2 as FQNEAQ. With 5 bases clipped from V and 4 bases from J, the junction kept 9 bases outside the gene matches. The CDR3 totals 16 residues.